This TCR beta chain was obtained from a study of blood T cell repertoires in COVID-19. Study details: Researchers got acute and convalescent COVID-19 samples from the United States, Italy and Spain. T cells, B-cell-depleted T cells, or PBMCs provided the cDNA or gDNA that served as material.

Original data processing: For nucleated cells, counts were estimated from reference gene primer amplification. The method was immunoSEQ multiplex PCR; TCRdb's version includes in-frame clones alone and lacks a portion of them. That table is the source of V, J and clone size, and D and trimming were worked out from the DNA. The sample lists some 250,000 clones; about 82% were seen once. The trim removed 4 bases at V and 6 bases at J, leaving 6 bases unmatched. Germline V lookup: CDR1 LNHDA, CDR2 SQIVND (reference sequence). The CDR3 length is 15 residues. The sequenced material came from peripheral blood. The sequence came from a man of 80 years or more with acute or convalescent COVID-19. The rearrangement uses TRBV19 and TRBJ2-2; 9 bases fit TRBD1. The CDR3 loop is CASSRPGQGSGELFF. The CDR3 DNA reads TGTGCCAGTAGTAGACCGGGACAGGGTTCCGGGGAGCTGTTTTTT.